This TCR beta chain was obtained from a study of response to subunit inactivated influenza vaccine. Broader study findings: Authors suggested that a seasonal influenza vaccination recruits few new T cells each time.

TCRdb recomputed calls from the RT-PCR reads with MiXCR, one row per CDR3 protein. Counted here are about 500,000 distinct CDR3 sequences, 16% occurring once; the ten biggest clones make up approximately 3%. This CDR3 comprises 15 residues. V lost 3 bases to trimming and J lost 2 bases; unmatched junction nucleotides: 6. Germline V CDR1 and CDR2: LGHDT, YNNKEL (reference sequence). This clonotype occurred a few times. Its cognate antigen is unknown. V and J are TRBV3-1 and TRBJ2-7; TRBD2 matches at 8 bases. The sequence came from a man aged 45 to 75 who received an inactivated influenza vaccine. The sequencing here drew on CD4+ T cells sorted from PBMCs, taken about 24 months after vaccination. The chain's CDR3 is CASSQVLAATYEQYF. The CDR3 DNA sequence: TGTGCCAGCAGCCAGGTACTAGCGGCAACCTACGAGCAGTACTTC.